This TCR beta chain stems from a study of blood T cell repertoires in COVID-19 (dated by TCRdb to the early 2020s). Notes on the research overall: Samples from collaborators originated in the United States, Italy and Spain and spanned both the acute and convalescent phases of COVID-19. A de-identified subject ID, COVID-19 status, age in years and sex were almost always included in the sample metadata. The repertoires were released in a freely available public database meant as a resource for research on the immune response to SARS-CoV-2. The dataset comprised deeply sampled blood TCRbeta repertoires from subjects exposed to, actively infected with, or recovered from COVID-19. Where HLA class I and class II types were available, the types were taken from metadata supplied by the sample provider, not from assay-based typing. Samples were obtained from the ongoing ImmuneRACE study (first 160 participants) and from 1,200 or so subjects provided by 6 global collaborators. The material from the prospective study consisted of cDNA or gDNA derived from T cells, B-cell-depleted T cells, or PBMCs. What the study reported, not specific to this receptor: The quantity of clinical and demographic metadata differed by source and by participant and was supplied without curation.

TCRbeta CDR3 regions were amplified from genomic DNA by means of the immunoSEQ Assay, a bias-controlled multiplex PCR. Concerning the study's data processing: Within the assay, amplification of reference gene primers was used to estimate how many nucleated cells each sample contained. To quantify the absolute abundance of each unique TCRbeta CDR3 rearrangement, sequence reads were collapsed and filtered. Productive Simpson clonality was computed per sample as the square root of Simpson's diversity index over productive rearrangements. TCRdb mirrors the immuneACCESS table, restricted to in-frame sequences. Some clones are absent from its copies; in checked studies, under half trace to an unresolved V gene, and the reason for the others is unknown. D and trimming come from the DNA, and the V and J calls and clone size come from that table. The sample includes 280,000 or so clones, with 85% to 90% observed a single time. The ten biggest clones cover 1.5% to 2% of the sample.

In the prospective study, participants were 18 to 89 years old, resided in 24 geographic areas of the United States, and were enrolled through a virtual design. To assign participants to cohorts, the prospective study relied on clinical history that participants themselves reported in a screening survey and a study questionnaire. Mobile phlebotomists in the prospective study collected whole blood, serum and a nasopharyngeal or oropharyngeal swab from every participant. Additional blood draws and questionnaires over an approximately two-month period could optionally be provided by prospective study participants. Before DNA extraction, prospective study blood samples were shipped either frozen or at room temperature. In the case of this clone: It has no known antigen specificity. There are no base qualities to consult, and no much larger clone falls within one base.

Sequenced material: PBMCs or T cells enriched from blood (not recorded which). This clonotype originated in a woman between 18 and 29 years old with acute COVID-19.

The encoded CDR3 is CASSLRQGAEAFF. The sequence in DNA is TGTGCCAGCAGCTTGAGACAGGGGGCTGAAGCTTTCTTT. The chain couples TRBV5-8 to TRBJ1-1, and 9 junctional nucleotides match TRBD1. CDR1 and CDR2, per the germline V gene, are SGHTS and YDEGEE. From the cysteine up to the phenylalanine, the CDR3 has a length of 13 residues. Here the CDR3 DNA is all that survives: 39 bases in frame from base 1. V trim: 1 base; J trim: 6 bases; unmatched bases: 1. Here the CDR3 is joined to the reference TRBV5-8 and TRBJ1-1 genes, and the full variable domain is: EAGVTQSPTHLIKTRGQQATLRCSPISGHTSVYWYQQALGLGLQFLLWYDEGEERNRGNFPPRFSGRQFPNYSSELNVNALELEDSALYLCASSLRQGAEAFFGQGTRLTVV.